These T cell receptor beta chains were read from a single sample in a study of control samples from healthy donors and cancer patients. Only in-frame clones appear in the TCRdb table, and some are missing; sequencing was by immunoSEQ multiplex PCR. The data contain 150,000 to 200,000 clones, around 91% of them singletons. Input material: blood. These receptors came from a woman in her forties or fifties in good health. Each CDR3 is given with its conserved first and last residue. The order of the fields is V gene, clone size, D gene, J gene, CDR3 length, CDR3 DNA, CDR3 protein. The D gene is left open where the match is weak. Only part of the rows carry a size: once, few, many, or a class if the clone is expanded.

>TRBV4-2|NA|NA|TRBJ2-1|14
TGTGCCAGCAGCCAAGATAGCAACCCTGGTGAGCAGTTCTTC
CASSQDSNPGEQFF
>TRBV6-1|NA|NA|TRBJ2-7|13
TGTGCCAGCAGTGACCCGTTACTTTACGAGCAGTACTTC
CASSDPLLYEQYF
>TRBV6-6|NA|NA|TRBJ1-6|18
TGTGCCAGCAGTCGGGGGGCGGGGTTTAGCTCCTATAATTCACCCCTCCACTTT
CASSRGAGFSSYNSPLHF
>TRBV5-1|NA|TRBD2|TRBJ2-7|14
TGCGCCAGCAGGAGACTAGCGGGCGCCTACGAGCAGTACTTC
CASRRLAGAYEQYF
>TRBV20-1|NA|NA|TRBJ2-7|11
TGCAGTGCTAGAGAGGGGTACGAGCAGTACTTC
CSAREGYEQYF
>TRBV21-1|NA|NA|TRBJ1-4|18
TGTGCCAGCAGCAATAGTCTTAGACCCCCGATACCTAATGAAAAACTGTTTTTT
CASSNSLRPPIPNEKLFF
>TRBV7-2|NA|NA|TRBJ1-2|12
TGTGCCAGCAGCTTAACCAAGGATCGCTACACCTTC
CASSLTKDRYTF
>TRBV5-4|NA|TRBD2|TRBJ2-5|12
TGTGCCAGCAGCGGGGGGGAAGAGACCCAGTACTTC
CASSGGEETQYF
>TRBV7-3|NA|NA|TRBJ2-5|19
TGTGCCAGCAGCTTATATAAGGGCGCCAAAGATAGCGTGGGGGAGACCCAGTACTTC
CASSLYKGAKDSVGETQYF
>TRBV25-1|NA|TRBD1|TRBJ2-7|15
TGTGCCAGCAGTGGACCATCGGACAGGGGTTACGAGCAGTACTTC
CASSGPSDRGYEQYF
>TRBV5-1|NA|TRBD2|TRBJ2-7|14
TGCGCCAGCAGCCCTGCGGGAGGCCCCTACGAGCAGTACTTC
CASSPAGGPYEQYF
>TRBV7-2|NA|NA|TRBJ1-4|14
TGTGCCAGCAGCTTATCTCTGATGGGGGGAAAACTGTTTTTT
CASSLSLMGGKLFF
>TRBV5-1|once|NA|TRBJ2-3|14
TGCGCCAGCAGCTTGTCCGGTTACACAGATACGCAGTATTTT
CASSLSGYTDTQYF
>TRBV5-4|NA|TRBD1|TRBJ2-2|18
TGTGCCAGCAGCTTCCGGATGATCAGGGGGCTCAACACCGGGGAGCTGTTTTTT
CASSFRMIRGLNTGELFF
>TRBV5-4|NA|TRBD2|TRBJ2-3|18
TGTGCCAGCAGCTTGGGGGGACTAGCCCTTCCTAGCACAGATACGCAGTATTTT
CASSLGGLALPSTDTQYF
>TRBV7-6|once|NA|TRBJ2-2|15
TGTGCCAGCAGCTTAGGATGGCAGAACACCGGGGAGCTGTTTTTT
CASSLGWQNTGELFF
>TRBV10-3|NA|NA|TRBJ2-3|13
TGTGCCATCAGCAGAATACAGGGAGATACGCAGTATTTT
CAISRIQGDTQYF
>TRBV9|once|TRBD1|TRBJ1-4|15
TGTGCCAGCAGCGCCTTGACAGGGTATGGCGAAAAACTGTTTTTT
CASSALTGYGEKLFF
>TRBV7-6|few|NA|TRBJ1-6|13
TGTGCCAGCAGCTCCCAGGGGAATTCACCCCTCCACTTT
CASSSQGNSPLHF
>TRBV3-1/TRBV3-2|NA|NA|TRBJ2-5|13
TGTGCCAGCAAAAGCGACTTGAGGGAGACCCAGTACTTC
CASKSDLRETQYF
>TRBV19|NA|NA|TRBJ2-1|16
TGTGCCAGTAGTATAGATCGAGAGGGGGCCTACAATGAGCAGTTCTTC
CASSIDREGAYNEQFF
>TRBV28|NA|NA|TRBJ2-1|14
TGTGCCAGCAGCAGACAGACATACTACAATGAGCAGTTCTTC
CASSRQTYYNEQFF
>TRBV12-3/TRBV12-4|few|NA|TRBJ1-2|12
TGTGCCAGCTACCTGGGGAGGGTAGGCTACACCTTC
CASYLGRVGYTF
>TRBV28|NA|TRBD2|TRBJ2-1|17
TGTGCCAGCAGTTCCATCTTTGAGCGGGACCGCTACAATGAGCAGTTCTTC
CASSSIFERDRYNEQFF
>TRBV27|NA|TRBD1|TRBJ2-2|14
TGTGCCAGTACCCGGACAGGGGGAACCGGGGAGCTGTTTTTT
CASTRTGGTGELFF
>TRBV30|NA|NA|TRBJ1-6|14
TGTGCCTGGAGTATTGGACTGGATAATTCACCCCTCCACTTT
CAWSIGLDNSPLHF
>TRBV2|many|TRBD1|TRBJ1-6|14
TGTGCCAGCAGCAACGGACAGGGAAATTCACCCCTCCACTTT
CASSNGQGNSPLHF
>TRBV5-1|NA|NA|TRBJ1-6|14
TGCGCCAGCAGCGATGCGGGGTACCTCACTCCCCTCCACTTT
CASSDAGYLTPLHF
>TRBV28|NA|NA|TRBJ1-1|17
TGTGCCAGCAGTTTATTCGGCAGGGGAGTCGTGAACACTGAAGCTTTCTTT
CASSLFGRGVVNTEAFF
>TRBV7-2|NA|NA|TRBJ1-1|14
TGTGCCAGCAGCTTAGACAGGGAGGCCACTGAAGCTTTCTTT
CASSLDREATEAFF
>TRBV28|NA|NA|TRBJ1-1|14
TGTGCCAGCAGGTGGTCACTCCTGAACACTGAAGCTTTCTTT
CASRWSLLNTEAFF
>TRBV28|NA|NA|TRBJ1-2|12
TGTGCCGCCCCCGGTCCGGAGACAGGCTACACCTTC
CAAPGPETGYTF
>TRBV9|NA|TRBD2|TRBJ2-4|14
TGTGCCAGCAGCGTGGCCGGGGGGAAAAACATTCAGTACTTC
CASSVAGGKNIQYF
>TRBV7-3|NA|NA|TRBJ1-1|13
TGTGCCAGCAGCGGGGGGGCTAGGACTGAAGCTTTCTTT
CASSGGARTEAFF
>TRBV9|NA|NA|TRBJ1-2|14
TGTGCCAGCAGCGAGGGTCCAACGCGCACGGGCTACACCTTC
CASSEGPTRTGYTF
>TRBV5-3|NA|NA|TRBJ2-1|17
TGTGCCAGAAGCTTTCTACCCTTACAACCCGGTGGAATAGAGCAGTTCTTC
CARSFLPLQPGGIEQFF
>TRBV28|NA|TRBD1|TRBJ1-2|13
TGTGCCAGCAGTTCAGACAGGGGGTATGGCTACACCTTC
CASSSDRGYGYTF
>TRBV7-3|NA|TRBD2|TRBJ2-3|17
TGTGCCAGCAGCTTAAGCCCTAGCGGGAGGGGTACAGATACGCAGTATTTT
CASSLSPSGRGTDTQYF
>TRBV7-2|once|NA|TRBJ1-1|12
TGTGCCAGCAGCTTACTGAACACTGAAGCTTTCTTT
CASSLLNTEAFF
>TRBV19|NA|NA|TRBJ1-1|15
TGTGCCAGTAGTGCTCCGGGACTAAGGAACACTGAAGCTTTCTTT
CASSAPGLRNTEAFF
>TRBV28|NA|TRBD1|TRBJ1-3|15
TGTGCCAGCAGTTCACCGACAGGGACCGGAAACACCATATATTTT
CASSSPTGTGNTIYF
>TRBV24-1|NA|TRBD1|TRBJ1-2|14
TGTGCCACCAGTGACCCTAGTTCCGACAGGGTCTACACCTTC
CATSDPSSDRVYTF
>TRBV28|NA|NA|TRBJ1-3|13
TGTGCCAGCAGTGGGAGCCTGGGAAACACCATATATTTT
CASSGSLGNTIYF
>TRBV12-3/TRBV12-4|NA|NA|TRBJ1-1|13
TGTGCCAGCACACTACTTCTGGGGACTGAAGCTTTCTTT
CASTLLLGTEAFF